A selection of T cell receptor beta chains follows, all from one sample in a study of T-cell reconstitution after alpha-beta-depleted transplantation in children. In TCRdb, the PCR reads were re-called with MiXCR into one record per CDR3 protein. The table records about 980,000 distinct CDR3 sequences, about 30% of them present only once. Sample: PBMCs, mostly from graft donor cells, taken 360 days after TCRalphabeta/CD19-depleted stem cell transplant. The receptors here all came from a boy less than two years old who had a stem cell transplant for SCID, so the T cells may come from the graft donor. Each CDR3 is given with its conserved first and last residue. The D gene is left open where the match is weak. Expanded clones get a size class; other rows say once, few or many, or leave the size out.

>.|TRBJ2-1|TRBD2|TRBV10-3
TGTGCCATCAGTGAGAGTATTGCTAGCGGGGGGGTTCCCCACTCCTACAATGAGCAGTTCTTC
CAISESIASGGVPHSYNEQFF
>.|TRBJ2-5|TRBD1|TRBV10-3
TGTGCCATCAGTGAGTCCCGCCGGACAGGGGTTAGAGAGACCCAGTACTTC
CAISESRRTGVRETQYF
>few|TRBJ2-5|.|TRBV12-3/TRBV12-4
TGTGCCAGCAGGGGGACGGCTAAGGGGTACCAAGGGACCCAGTACTTC
CASRGTAKGYQGTQYF
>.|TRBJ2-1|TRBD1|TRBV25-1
TGTGCCAGCAGTCGCCGGGACAGGGGGCTCGACGTCGAGCAGTTCTTC
CASSRRDRGLDVEQFF
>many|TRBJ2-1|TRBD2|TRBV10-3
TGTGCCATCAGGGCTGGGACTAGCGCTTACAATGAGCAGTTCTTC
CAIRAGTSAYNEQFF
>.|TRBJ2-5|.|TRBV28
TGTGCCAGCAGTACCCGATGGGACACCCAAGAGACCCAGTACTTC
CASSTRWDTQETQYF
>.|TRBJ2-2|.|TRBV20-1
TGCAGTGCCACGGACAGGTTGGCGGGGGAGCCGTTTTTT
CSATDRLAGEPFF
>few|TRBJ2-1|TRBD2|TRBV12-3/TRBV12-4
TGTGCCAGCAGGAGGACTAGCGGGGATGAGCAGTTCTTC
CASRRTSGDEQFF
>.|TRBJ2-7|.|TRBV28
TGTGCCAGCAGACAGGGCCCGTTCGAGCAGTACTTC
CASRQGPFEQYF
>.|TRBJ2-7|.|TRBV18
TGTGCCAGCTCACCAACAGAGTACGAGCAGTACTTC
CASSPTEYEQYF
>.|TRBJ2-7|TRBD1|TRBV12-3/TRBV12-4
TGTGCCAGCAGTCCAAAGGGACAGCAGCCCTACGAGCAGTACTTC
CASSPKGQQPYEQYF
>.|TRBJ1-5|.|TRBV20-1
TGCAGTGCCCTAGAACGAGGGGCAGGTCAGCCCCAGCATTTT
CSALERGAGQPQHF
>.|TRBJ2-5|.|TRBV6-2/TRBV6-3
TGTGCCAGCAGTTACCCCTGGGACTGGGAAAACTTCTCCCAAGAGACCCAGTACTTC
CASSYPWDWENFSQETQYF
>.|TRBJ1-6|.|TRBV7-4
TGTGCCAGCAGCTTATGGGCTGGACCCCTCCACTTT
CASSLWAGPLHF
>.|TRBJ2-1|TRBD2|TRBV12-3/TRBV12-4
TGTGCCAGCAGTTTACAGAGCGGGGGGGCTGGTGAGCAGTTCTTC
CASSLQSGGAGEQFF
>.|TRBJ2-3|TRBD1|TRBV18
TGTGCCAGCCACAGGGGAGTTGATACGCAGTATTTT
CASHRGVDTQYF
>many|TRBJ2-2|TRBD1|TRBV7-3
TGTGCCAGCAGCCCCGGGACAGGGTGGTCCGGGGAGCTGTTTTTT
CASSPGTGWSGELFF
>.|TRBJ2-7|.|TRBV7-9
TGTGCCAGCAGCTCGACCCGATTCCGGGACGGAGCCTACGAGCAGTACTTC
CASSSTRFRDGAYEQYF
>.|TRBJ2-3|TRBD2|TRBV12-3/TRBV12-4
TGTGCCAGCAGCAAGAACACCGGACTAGCGGGGTTCACAGATACGCAGTATTTT
CASSKNTGLAGFTDTQYF
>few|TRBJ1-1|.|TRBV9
TGTGCCAGCAGCGCCTCCTGGGCCCCGAACACTGAAGCTTTCTTT
CASSASWAPNTEAFF
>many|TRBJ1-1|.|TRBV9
TGTGCCAGCAGCGTTGAGGGACTGAACACTGAAGCTTTCTTT
CASSVEGLNTEAFF
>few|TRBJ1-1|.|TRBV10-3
TGTGCCATCAGTGAGAACAGGGCCAACACTGAAGCTTTCTTT
CAISENRANTEAFF
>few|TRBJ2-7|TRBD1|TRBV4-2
TGTGCCAGCAGCCAAGATATGGGGCAGGGGGCGTACGAGCAGTACTTC
CASSQDMGQGAYEQYF
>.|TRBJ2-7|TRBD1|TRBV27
TGTGCCAGCAGCCTAACCAAACGGGACAGGGGTTACGAGCAGTACTTC
CASSLTKRDRGYEQYF
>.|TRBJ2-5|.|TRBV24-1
TGTGCCACCAGTGACCTCCGGGACTTGACGGAGACCCAGTACTTC
CATSDLRDLTETQYF
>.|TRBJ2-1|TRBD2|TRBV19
TGTGCCAGTAGTCGAGGAGCGGGGGGGCCTAATGAGCAGTTCTTC
CASSRGAGGPNEQFF
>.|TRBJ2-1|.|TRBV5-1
TGCGCCAGCAGCGAGAGGGGGGGTAATGAGCAGTTCTTC
CASSERGGNEQFF
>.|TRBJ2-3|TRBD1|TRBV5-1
TGCGCCAGCAGCTTGGAGGGACAGGGACAGTCTTTT
CASSLEGQGQSF
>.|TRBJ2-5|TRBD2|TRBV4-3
TGCGCCAGCAGCCGGACTAGCGGGCAAGAGACCCAGTACTTC
CASSRTSGQETQYF
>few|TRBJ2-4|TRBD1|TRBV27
TGTGCCAGCAGAGACAGGGCGAATTTTGGGAACATTCAGTACTTC
CASRDRANFGNIQYF
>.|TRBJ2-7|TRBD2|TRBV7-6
TGTGCCAGCAGCTTAGGTTCCACTAGCGGCTACGAGCAGTACTTC
CASSLGSTSGYEQYF
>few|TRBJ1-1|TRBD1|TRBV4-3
TGCGCCAGCAGCCAAGAACGGGACAGCGAAGCTTTCTTT
CASSQERDSEAFF
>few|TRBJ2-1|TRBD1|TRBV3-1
TGTGCCAGCAGCCAAGAGGGACAGGGGGCCTACAATGAGCAGTTCTTC
CASSQEGQGAYNEQFF
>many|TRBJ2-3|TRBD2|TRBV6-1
TGTGCCAGCAGTAGGCGGACTAGCGGAACAGATACGCAGTATTTT
CASSRRTSGTDTQYF
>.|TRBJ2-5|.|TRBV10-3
TGTGCCACCCTAAGGGGGGACTCCCCGTACCAAGAGACCCAGTACTTC
CATLRGDSPYQETQYF
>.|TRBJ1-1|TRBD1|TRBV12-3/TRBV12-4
TGTGCCAGCAGCCGCCGAGGGGGCTTGAACACTGAAGCTTTCTTT
CASSRRGGLNTEAFF
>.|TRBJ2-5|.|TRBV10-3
TGTGCCATCAGTGAGGCGGGGCTCCCACAAGAGACCCAGTACTTC
CAISEAGLPQETQYF
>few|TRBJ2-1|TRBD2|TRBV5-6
TGTGCCAGCAGCTCACCTCTAGCGGGGGCCTACAATGAGCAGTTCTTC
CASSSPLAGAYNEQFF
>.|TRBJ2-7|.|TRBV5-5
TGTGCCAGCAGCCCCCACCCGGCCTACGAGCAGTACTTC
CASSPHPAYEQYF
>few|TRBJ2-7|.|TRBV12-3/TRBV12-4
TGTGCCAGCAGCCAGGGCGAGAACCACTACGAGCAGTACTTC
CASSQGENHYEQYF
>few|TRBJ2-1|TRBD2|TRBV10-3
TGTGCCATCAGTGATAAAAGCGGGGCAAACAATGAGCAGTTCTTC
CAISDKSGANNEQFF
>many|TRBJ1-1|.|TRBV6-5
TGTGCCAGCAGCCGGGGGCAGGGGCGAGAAGCTTTCTTT
CASSRGQGREAFF
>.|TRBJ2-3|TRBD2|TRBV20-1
TGCAGTGCGCGACTAGCGGGGAACACAGATACGCAGTATTTT
CSARLAGNTDTQYF
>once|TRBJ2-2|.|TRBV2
TGTGCCAGCAGTGAAGCTGGTCGAGAGGGCACCGGGGAGCTGTTTTTT
CASSEAGREGTGELFF
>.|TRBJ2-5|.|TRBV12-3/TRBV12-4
TGTGCCAGCAGTTTCCACAGCCAAGAGACCCAGTACTTC
CASSFHSQETQYF
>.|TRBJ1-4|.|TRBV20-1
TGCAGTGCTAGAGATGGGGCGGTTGCAACTAATGAAAAACTGTTTTTT
CSARDGAVATNEKLFF
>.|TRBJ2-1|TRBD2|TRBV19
TGTGCCAGTAGTATAGGGGCGACTAGCGGGTACAATGAGCAGTTCTTC
CASSIGATSGYNEQFF
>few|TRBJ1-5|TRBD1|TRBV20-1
TGCAGTGCTCTAGGGGGACAGGGGGCCGGTCAGCCCCAGCATTTT
CSALGGQGAGQPQHF
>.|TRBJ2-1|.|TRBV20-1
TGCAGTGCTAGCGGATATAGGGGGTACAATGAGCAGTTCTTC
CSASGYRGYNEQFF
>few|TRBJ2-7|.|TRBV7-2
TGTGCCAGCAGCTTAGACAGGCTAGGCGAGCAGTACTTC
CASSLDRLGEQYF